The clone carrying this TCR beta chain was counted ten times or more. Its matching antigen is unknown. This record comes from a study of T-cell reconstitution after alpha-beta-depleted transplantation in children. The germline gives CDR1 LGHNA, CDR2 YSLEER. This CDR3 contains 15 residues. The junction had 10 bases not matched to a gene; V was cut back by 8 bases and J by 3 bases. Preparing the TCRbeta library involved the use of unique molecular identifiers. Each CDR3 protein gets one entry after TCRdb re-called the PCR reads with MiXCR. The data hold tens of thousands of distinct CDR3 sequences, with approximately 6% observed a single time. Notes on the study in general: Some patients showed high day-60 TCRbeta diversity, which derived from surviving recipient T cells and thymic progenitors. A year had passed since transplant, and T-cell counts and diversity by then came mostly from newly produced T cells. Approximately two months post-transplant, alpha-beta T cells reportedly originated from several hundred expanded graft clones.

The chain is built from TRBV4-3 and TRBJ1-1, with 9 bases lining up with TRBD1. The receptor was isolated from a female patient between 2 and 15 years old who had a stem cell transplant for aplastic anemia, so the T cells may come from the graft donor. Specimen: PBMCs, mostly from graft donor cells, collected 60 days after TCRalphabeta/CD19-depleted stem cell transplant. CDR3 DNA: TGCGCCAGCGGGCGGACAGGGGAAATGGACACTGAAGCTTTCTTT. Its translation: CASGRTGEMDTEAFF.